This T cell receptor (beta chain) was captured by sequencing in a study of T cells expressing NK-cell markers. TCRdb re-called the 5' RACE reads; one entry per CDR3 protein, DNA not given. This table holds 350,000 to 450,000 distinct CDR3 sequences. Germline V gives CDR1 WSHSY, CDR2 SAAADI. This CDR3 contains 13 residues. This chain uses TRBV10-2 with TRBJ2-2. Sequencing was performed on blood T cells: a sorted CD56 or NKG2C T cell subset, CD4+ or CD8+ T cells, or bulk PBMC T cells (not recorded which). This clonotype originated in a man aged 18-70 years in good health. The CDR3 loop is CASKKRDTGELFF.